The 10 T cell receptor beta chains presented below share a single source sample, sequenced in a study of blood T cells in healthy people across ages. Primed by a sample-barcoded 5' primer and a J-beta primer mix, a second PCR proceeded for 7 to 11 cycles. MiXCR, run by TCRdb on the 5' RACE reads, gives a single entry per CDR3 protein. The profile shows around 1,500,000 distinct CDR3 sequences, 28% of them singletons. Sequencing was done on a sample of blood. These receptors all stem from a woman aged 25 to 45 in good health.

This clonotype was seen a few times. A read error may explain this, as a much larger clone is one base away. The chain is built from TRBV6-1 and TRBJ2-3, with a weak D call TRBD2 (5 bases). The CDR3 consists of 13 residues. Per germline, CDR1 MNHNS and CDR2 SASEGT. Trimming stripped 11 bases from V and 2 bases from J, with 14 bases between. This CDR3 is CAGGIGDTDTQYF. The CDR3 DNA reads TGTGCCGGCGGAATCGGGGACACAGATACGCAGTATTTT.

CDR3 DNA sequence: TGTGCCAGCAGTTCCCCGGCTAGCGGGAGCATTGACGAGCAGTACTTC. Amino acids: CASSSPASGSIDEQYF. The gene calls are TRBV28 and TRBJ2-7; 10 positions match TRBD2. Trimming cost V 4 bases and J 5 bases; bases outside gene matches: 11. The CDR3 has 16 residues. Germline CDR1 and CDR2: MDHEN and SYDVKM.

This clonotype was detected a few times. The V and J genes are TRBV2 and TRBJ2-2, with 13 bases identical to TRBD2. With V trimmed by 4 bases and J by 9 bases, 5 bases remained unmatched. The CDR3 is 15 residues long. Per the germline V gene, CDR1 is SNHLY and CDR2 is FYNNEI. CDR3 protein: CASSATSGGARELFF. The CDR3 region has the DNA TGTGCCAGCAGTGCTACTAGCGGGGGGGCTCGGGAGCTGTTTTTT.

The chain has TRBV7-2 and TRBJ2-2; 14 bases fit TRBD2. V lost 5 bases, J lost 7 bases, and 12 bases stayed unmatched. This CDR3 is 18 amino acids long. Germline-derived CDR1 and CDR2 are SGHTA and FQGNSA. This CDR3 is CASSERLAGGPQGGELFF. CDR3 sequence (DNA): TGTGCCAGCAGCGAAAGACTAGCGGGGGGGCCACAAGGCGGGGAGCTGTTTTTT.

On this clonotype itself: A much more abundant neighbour one base away suggests this may be a read error. CDR3: CASSWKSDEPYF. CDR3 DNA: TGTGCCAGCAGTTGGAAGTCGGACGAGCCGTACTTC. V is TRBV6-2 or TRBV6-3 and J is TRBJ2-7; D uncertain. The V gene's germline CDR1 is MNHEY and CDR2 SVGEGT. The CDR3 loop spans 12 amino acids.

The chain recombines TRBV7-2 with TRBJ2-1; 12 nucleotides line up with TRBD2. With 5 bases clipped from V and 5 bases from J, the junction kept 4 bases outside the gene matches. This CDR3 has 15 amino acids. Germline V gives CDR1 SGHTA, CDR2 FQGNSA. The CDR3 sequence: CASSQRTSGDNEQFF. The CDR3 DNA reads as TGTGCCAGCAGCCAAAGGACTAGCGGGGACAATGAGCAGTTCTTC.

The sample holds one count of this clonotype. The rearrangement links TRBV2 to TRBJ2-5, with a possible D match to TRBD2 (5 bases). The DNA end is more similar to TRBJ2-1, so the J call may be wrong. This CDR3 contains 13 residues. The V gene's germline CDR1 is SNHLY and CDR2 FYNNEI. DNA of the CDR3: TGTGCCAGCAGCGACGGACTCCAAGAGACCCAGTTCTTC. Translation: CASSDGLQETQFF.

This clonotype was detected a few times. The chain is built from TRBV5-4 and TRBJ2-3; 10 bases align to TRBD2. Germline V gives CDR1 SGHNT, CDR2 YYREEE (reference sequence). J lost 2 bases, V lost 1 base, and 7 bases had no gene match. This CDR3 has 17 residues. CDR3 sequence: CASSLTLLAGSTDTQYF. CDR3 in DNA: TGTGCCAGCAGCTTGACCCTACTAGCGGGGTCCACAGATACGCAGTATTTT.

A few counts support this clonotype. This chain joins TRBV4-3 and TRBJ1-2; D possibly corresponds to TRBD1 (6 bases). Per the germline V gene, CDR1 is LGHNA and CDR2 is YSLEER. This CDR3 comprises 15 residues. Trimming took 1 base from V and 4 from J, leaving 13 bases between them. DNA for the CDR3: TGCGCCAGCAGCCAAGCGACAGGCGGCTTCTATGGCTACACCTTC. The encoded protein is CASSQATGGFYGYTF.

This clonotype was seen a few times. The V and J genes are TRBV24-1 and TRBJ1-1, with 8 bases matching TRBD1. The germline gives CDR1 KGHDR, CDR2 SFDVKD. CDR3 length: 15 residues. Trimming at V came to 4 bases and at J to 6 bases, leaving 9 bases not matched to a gene. The DNA of the CDR3 is TGTGCCACCAGTGACCCGGACAGGGACGGGGCTGAAGCTTTCTTT. Its protein is CATSDPDRDGAEAFF.